This paragraph covers one T cell receptor (beta chain) sequence. Its antigen is unknown. A much larger clone differs by one base, so this may be a read error. The library protocol tagged individual cDNA molecules with unique molecular identifiers. From the 5' RACE reads, TCRdb called clonotypes with MiXCR, one entry per CDR3 protein. This table has tens of thousands of distinct CDR3 sequences, more than 9% appearing once. This record belongs to a study of early T cells in non-severe SARS-CoV-2 infection. Study details: RNA in bulk from unsorted whole blood was sequenced, and chains were unpaired.

The length of the CDR3 is 15 residues. V was cut by 5 bases and J by 11 bases, with 24 bases left in between. General observations from the study: Reliance on VDJdb matching favored anti-spike CD8 responses; private and CD4 specificities were missed.

V gene TRBV12-3 or TRBV12-4 combines with J gene TRBJ1-1; maybe TRBD1 (5 bases). Sequencing used whole blood. The clonotype comes from an adult who was a healthcare worker with PCR-confirmed SARS-CoV-2 infection or an uninfected control (not recorded which). CDR3 coding DNA: TGTGCCAGCAGTCCTACGTCGGGGACGGCCGCGGGGGCTTTCTTT. It is translated as CASSPTSGTAAGAFF.